These T cell receptor beta chains were read from a single sample in a study of blood T cell repertoires in COVID-19. TCRdb's table, derived via immunoSEQ multiplex PCR, lists solely in-frame clones and lacks some. The sample consists of 110,000 to 150,000 clones, roughly 77% of them appearing once. Source material: peripheral blood. These receptors all come from a man in his sixties with acute or convalescent COVID-19. The CDR3 runs from the conserved cysteine through the conserved F or W. D genes are given only for firm matches. Size is omitted from some rows. Given values are once, few, many or a class for expanded clones.

V gene	J gene	clone size	D gene	CDR3 DNA	CDR3 protein
TRBV5-6	TRBJ2-4	-	TRBD2	TGTGCCAGCAGTTCCAGCGGGAGGACCAAAAACATTCAGTACTTC	CASSSSGRTKNIQYF
TRBV28	TRBJ2-5	-	-	TGTGCCAGCAGCACCAACCAGGGGCGGAGGGAGACCCAGTACTTC	CASSTNQGRRETQYF
TRBV3-1/TRBV3-2	TRBJ2-7	-	TRBD2	TGTGCCAGCAGCCAATTTTCAGCGGGAGGGAACGAGCAGTACTTC	CASSQFSAGGNEQYF
TRBV5-6	TRBJ2-1	-	-	TGTGCCAGCAGCTTGGTGTCGGGTGAGCAGTTCTTC	CASSLVSGEQFF
TRBV19	TRBJ1-1	-	-	TGTGCCAGTAGTACGGGAGGGCAGATGAACACTGAAGCTTTCTTT	CASSTGGQMNTEAFF
TRBV7-9	TRBJ2-5	few	TRBD1	TGTGCCAGCCACAGGGGCGGGGAGACCCAGTACTTC	CASHRGGETQYF
TRBV19	TRBJ1-5	once	-	TGTGCCAGTAGTATAATCCTTGGCAGTATAAGCAATCAGCCCCAGCATTTT	CASSIILGSISNQPQHF
TRBV6-5	TRBJ2-2	-	TRBD1	TGTGCCAGCAGTAGGGACAGGACATACACCGGGGAGCTGTTTTTT	CASSRDRTYTGELFF
TRBV27	TRBJ2-7	-	-	TGTGCCAGCAGTTTACTCCGCTCCTACGAGCAGTACTTC	CASSLLRSYEQYF
TRBV5-1	TRBJ1-5	-	-	TGCGCCAGCAGCTTGGGAGACTTGAATCAGCCCCAGCATTTT	CASSLGDLNQPQHF
TRBV3-1/TRBV3-2	TRBJ2-5	-	TRBD2	TGTGCCAGCAGCCAGGGCTTTCGACTGGCGGGAGAATCAGAGACCCAGTACTTC	CASSQGFRLAGESETQYF
TRBV5-6	TRBJ2-2	-	TRBD2	TGTGCCAGCAGCTTGGACGTAGCGGGGTACACCGGGGAGCTGTTTTTT	CASSLDVAGYTGELFF
TRBV6-6	TRBJ1-1	-	-	TGTGCCAGCAGTCACTCAGGTGGGGAGACTGAAGCTTTCTTT	CASSHSGGETEAFF